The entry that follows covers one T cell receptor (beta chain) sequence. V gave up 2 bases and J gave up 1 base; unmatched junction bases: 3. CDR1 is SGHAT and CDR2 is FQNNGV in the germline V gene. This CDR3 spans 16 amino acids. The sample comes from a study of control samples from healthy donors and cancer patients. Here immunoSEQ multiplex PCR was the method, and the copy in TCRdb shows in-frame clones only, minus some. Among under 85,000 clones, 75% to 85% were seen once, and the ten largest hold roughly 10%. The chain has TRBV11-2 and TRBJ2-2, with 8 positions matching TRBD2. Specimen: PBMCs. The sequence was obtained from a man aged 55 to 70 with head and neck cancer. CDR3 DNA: TGTGCCAGCAGCTTATTTGCGGGAGGGAACACCGGGGAGCTGTTTTTT. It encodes CASSLFAGGNTGELFF. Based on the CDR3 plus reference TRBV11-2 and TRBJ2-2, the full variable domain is EAGVAQSPRYKIIEKRQSVAFWCNPISGHATLYWYQQILGQGPKLLIQFQNNGVVDDSQLPKDRFSAERLKGVDSTLKIQPAKLEDSAVYLCASSLFAGGNTGELFFGEGSRLTVL.